The rows below give T cell receptor beta chains drawn from one sample of a study of blood T cell repertoires in COVID-19. Profiling relied on immunoSEQ multiplex PCR, and the TCRdb table lists in-frame clones only, not all of them. The sample carries some 100,000 clones, 84% recorded once. Sequencing was carried out using peripheral blood. These receptors were obtained from a woman aged 45-60 years with acute or convalescent COVID-19. Both conserved end residues are part of each CDR3. D genes are given only for firm matches.

V	J	D	DNA	CDR3
TRBV5-1	TRBJ1-1	TRBD1	TGCGCCAGCAGCTTGGGGACAGGAGGGGTCATGAACACTGAAGCTTTCTTT	CASSLGTGGVMNTEAFF
TRBV6-1	TRBJ1-1	NA	TGTGCCAGCAGTGAATTTTTAGCAAACACTGAAGCTTTCTTT	CASSEFLANTEAFF
TRBV10-3	TRBJ1-3	NA	TGTGCCATCAGTGAGTCAAAAGCCTCTGGAAACACCATATATTTT	CAISESKASGNTIYF
TRBV7-2	TRBJ2-1	TRBD2	TGTGCCAGCAGCAACCCTACTAGCGGGGTTAGGGGTGAGCAGTTCTTC	CASSNPTSGVRGEQFF
TRBV28	TRBJ1-1	NA	TGTGCCAGCAGTTTAATCGGGGTATACACTGAAGCTTTCTTT	CASSLIGVYTEAFF
TRBV10-1	TRBJ2-5	TRBD2	TGCGCCAGCAGTCCGGGACTAGCGGGGTCGGAGACCCAGTACTTC	CASSPGLAGSETQYF
TRBV7-9	TRBJ1-3	NA	TGTGCCAGCAGCTTAACAGGAAACACCATATATTTT	CASSLTGNTIYF
TRBV5-1	TRBJ1-2	NA	TGCGCCAGCAGCGCCGCTCTAGCCAGCTCGATGAGTGGCTACACCTTC	CASSAALASSMSGYTF
TRBV28	TRBJ1-5	TRBD1	TGTGCCAGCAGTTTGTGGGACAGTAGCAATCAGCCCCAGCATTTT	CASSLWDSSNQPQHF
TRBV27	TRBJ2-2	NA	TGTGCCACGAAGTCCCACTCGAACACCGGGGAGCTGTTTTTT	CATKSHSNTGELFF
TRBV12-3/TRBV12-4	TRBJ1-2	NA	TGTGCCAGCACCCAGGGTCGGGGGACCTACACCTTC	CASTQGRGTYTF
TRBV3-1/TRBV3-2	TRBJ1-2	TRBD1	TGTGCCAGCAGCCAAGGATCACAGGGGGCGATCTATGGCTACACCTTC	CASSQGSQGAIYGYTF